This T cell receptor (beta chain) stems from a study of T cell changes during pregnancy in multiple sclerosis. Data came from immunoSEQ multiplex PCR; TCRdb stores just in-frame clones and leaves some out. The table includes approximately 70,000 clones, roughly nine tenths detected once. Per germline, CDR1 SNHLY and CDR2 FYNNEI. Deletions cut 1 base from V and 6 bases from J, with 12 bases between. The CDR3 has 14 residues. The gene calls are TRBV2 and TRBJ1-1; the D gene is possibly TRBD1 (5 bases). This specimen consisted of peripheral blood, obtained in the third trimester of pregnancy. This receptor was obtained from a female donor with multiple sclerosis, enrolled in a pregnancy study. In DNA form, the CDR3 reads TGTGCCAGCAGTGAAGAGGGGAGCGGGGCTGAAGCTTTCTTT. Encoded protein: CASSEEGSGAEAFF. The variable domain in full, completed from reference TRBV2 and TRBJ1-1, reads EPEVTQTPSHQVTQMGQEVILRCVPISNHLYFYWYRQILGQKVEFLVSFYNNEISEKSEIFDDQFSVERPDGSNFTLKIRSTKLEDSAMYFCASSEEGSGAEAFFGQGTRLTVV.